Here is one TCR beta chain with its context. Its matching antigen is unknown. Here immunoSEQ multiplex PCR was the method, and the copy in TCRdb shows in-frame clones only, minus some. Counted here are around 130,000 clones, over 85% occurring once; the ten biggest clones make up about 3.1%. The data stem from a study of T cell responses to AZD1222 COVID-19 vaccine. The study, taken as a whole, reports: Just a handful of AZD1222 recipients were seropositive at baseline. Nearly half of unique spike-specific TCRs reportedly avoided B.1.351 and B.1.1.7 mutated regions. Compared with day 0, the breadth and depth of the Spike-specific TCR repertoire rose significantly after two doses of AZD1222. Vaccine-associated CD4 TCRs ranged over spike, dominating at 160-218 and 743-854.

The CDR3 sequence is 13 residues long. CDR1 MNHEY and CDR2 SVGAGI come from the germline V gene. The V gene end was trimmed by 6 bases and the J gene end by 8 bases; junction bases not matched to a gene: 5. The chain is built from TRBV6-5 and TRBJ1-4, with 8 bases fitting TRBD1. The sequence came from an adult in good health. The sequencing here drew on peripheral blood, taken on day 0 of AZD1222 vaccination. CDR3 loop: CASRQGGEEKLFF. The CDR3 DNA sequence: TGTGCCAGCAGACAGGGGGGCGAGGAAAAACTGTTTTTT.